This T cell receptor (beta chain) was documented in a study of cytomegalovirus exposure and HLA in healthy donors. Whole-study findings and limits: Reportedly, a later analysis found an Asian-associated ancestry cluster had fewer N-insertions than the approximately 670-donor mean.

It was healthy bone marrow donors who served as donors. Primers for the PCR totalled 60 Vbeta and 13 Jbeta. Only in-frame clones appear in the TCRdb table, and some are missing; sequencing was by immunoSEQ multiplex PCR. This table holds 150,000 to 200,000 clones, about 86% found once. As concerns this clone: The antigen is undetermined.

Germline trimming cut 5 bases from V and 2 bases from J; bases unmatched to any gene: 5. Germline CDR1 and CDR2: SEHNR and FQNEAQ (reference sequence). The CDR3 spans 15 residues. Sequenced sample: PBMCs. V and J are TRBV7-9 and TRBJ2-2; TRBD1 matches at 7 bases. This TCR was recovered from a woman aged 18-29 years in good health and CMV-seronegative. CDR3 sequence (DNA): TGTGCCAGCAGCGGACAGGACAGTAACACCGGGGAGCTGTTTTTT. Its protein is CASSGQDSNTGELFF.